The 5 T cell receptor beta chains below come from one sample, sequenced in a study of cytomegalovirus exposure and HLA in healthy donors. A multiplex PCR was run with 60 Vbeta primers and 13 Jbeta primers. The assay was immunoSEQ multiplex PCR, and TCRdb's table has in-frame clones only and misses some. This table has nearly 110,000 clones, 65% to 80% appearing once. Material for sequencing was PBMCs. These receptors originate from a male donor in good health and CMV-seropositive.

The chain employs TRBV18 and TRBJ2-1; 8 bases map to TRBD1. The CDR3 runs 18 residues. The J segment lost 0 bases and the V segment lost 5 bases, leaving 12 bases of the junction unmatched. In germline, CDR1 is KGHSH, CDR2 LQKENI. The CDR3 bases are TGTGCCAGCTCAAAGGGGATTGGACAGGGCTCCTCCTACAATGAGCAGTTCTTC. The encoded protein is CASSKGIGQGSSYNEQFF.

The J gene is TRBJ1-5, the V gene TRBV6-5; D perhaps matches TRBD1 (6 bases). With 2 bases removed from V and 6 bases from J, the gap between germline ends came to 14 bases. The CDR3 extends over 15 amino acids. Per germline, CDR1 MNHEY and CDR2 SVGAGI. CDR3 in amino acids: CASSYDRSRGQPQHF. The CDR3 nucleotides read TGTGCCAGCAGTTACGACAGGTCTCGGGGTCAGCCCCAGCATTTT.

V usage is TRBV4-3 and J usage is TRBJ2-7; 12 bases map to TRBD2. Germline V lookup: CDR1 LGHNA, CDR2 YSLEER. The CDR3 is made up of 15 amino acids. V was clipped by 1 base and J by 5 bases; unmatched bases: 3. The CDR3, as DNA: TGCGCCAGCAGCCAAGGACTAGCGGGAGTAGACGAGCAGTACTTC. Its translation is CASSQGLAGVDEQYF.

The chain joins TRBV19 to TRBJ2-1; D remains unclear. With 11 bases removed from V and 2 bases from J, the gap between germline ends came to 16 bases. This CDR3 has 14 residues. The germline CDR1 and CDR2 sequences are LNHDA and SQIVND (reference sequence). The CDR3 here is CACQAGWTYNEQFF. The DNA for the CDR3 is TGTGCCTGCCAAGCCGGGTGGACCTACAATGAGCAGTTCTTC. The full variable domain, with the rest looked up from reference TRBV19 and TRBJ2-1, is DGGITQSPKYLFRKEGQNVTLSCEQNLNHDAMYWYRQDPGQGLRLIYYSQIVNDFQKGDIAEGYSVSREKKESFPLTVTSAQKNPTAFYLCACQAGWTYNEQFFGPGTRLTVL.

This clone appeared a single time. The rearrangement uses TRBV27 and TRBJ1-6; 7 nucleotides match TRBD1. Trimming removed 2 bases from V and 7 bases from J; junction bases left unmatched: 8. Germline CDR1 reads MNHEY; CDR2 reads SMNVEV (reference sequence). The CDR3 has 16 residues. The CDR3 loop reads CASSLPRTGPNSPLHF. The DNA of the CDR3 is TGTGCCAGCAGTTTACCGAGGACAGGACCAAATTCACCCCTCCACTTT.